This T cell receptor (beta chain) was sequenced during a study of response to subunit inactivated influenza vaccine. Study results and limitations: Each seasonal influenza vaccination, the authors suggested, recruits few new T cells.

There are 15 residues in the CDR3. CDR1 is MNHEY, CDR2 SVGAGI, per germline. TCRdb used MiXCR to reprocess the RT-PCR reads, holding one entry per CDR3 protein. The repertoire includes 700,000 to 800,000 distinct CDR3 sequences, roughly 20% of them detected once, and approximately 11% sits in the top ten. Concerning this clonotype: Its cognate antigen is unknown. One junction end does not reproduce the germline sequence, and a read error may be involved.

V usage is TRBV6-5 and J usage is TRBJ2-7, with 8 bases fitting TRBD1. The starting material was PBMCs from blood, obtained approximately 5 days after vaccination. This sequence was found in a man aged 45-60 years who received an inactivated influenza vaccine. CDR3 sequence: CVSSYGDRRSYEQYF. The CDR3 region has the DNA TGTGTCAGCAGTTACGGGGACAGGCGATCCTACGAGCAGTACTTC.